These 2 T cell receptor beta chains came from one sample sequenced in a study of STAT3 mutations in large granular lymphocyte leukemia. The antigens of these receptors remain unknown. Study observations and caveats: In T-cell large granular lymphocyte leukemia, about half of patients showed multiple immunodominant subclonotypes.

Sequencing was performed with immunoSEQ multiplex PCR; in TCRdb, only in-frame clones are kept and a portion is missing. Of several thousand clones listed, less than 60% are singletons. Specimen: peripheral blood mononuclear cells. The receptors here all came from a boy younger than 18 with T-cell large granular lymphocyte leukemia. Some clones in this sample may be carry-over from other donors' samples.

The chain carries TRBV5-1 and TRBJ1-2; no clear D. V lost 0 bases to trimming and J lost 4 bases, with 10 bases between them. This CDR3 spans 14 amino acids. Germline CDR1 SGHRS, CDR2 YFSETQ. The CDR3 loop is CASSLERGTYGYTF. For the CDR3, the DNA is TGCGCCAGCAGCTTGGAGCGGGGAACCTATGGCTACACCTTC.

V usage is TRBV27 and J usage is TRBJ1-6; D not certain. The CDR3 totals 12 residues. Between the trimmed V and J ends, which lost 2 bases and 7 bases, there was a span of 3 bases. Germline lookup yields CDR1 MNHEY and CDR2 SMNVEV (reference sequence). The CDR3 loop reads CASSLRNSPLHF. DNA for the CDR3: TGTGCCAGCAGTTTACGGAATTCACCCCTCCACTTT.